The next 24 T cell receptor beta chains were all read from a single sample in a study of beta chain features in type 1 diabetes. Study-wide results and limits: A moderate, significant TCRB CDR3 shortening appeared in type 1 diabetes across four CD4+ subsets.

What was sequenced were expressed TCRB transcripts, since all of the isolated RNA had been reverse transcribed. Measured with immunoSEQ multiplex PCR; TCRdb has only the in-frame clones, and not every one. The sample comprises approximately 600,000 clones, over 10% of which are singletons, and 0.095% to 0.15% rests with the top ten. Their antigens remain unidentified. Sequencing input: naive CD4+ T cells from blood. The receptor set was obtained from a young man with type 1 diabetes.

The chain joins TRBV5-6 to TRBJ2-7, with D possibly called TRBD1 or TRBD2 (5 bases each). Looked up from germline, CDR1 is SGHDT and CDR2 is YYEEEE. V lost 4 bases to trimming and J lost 9 bases, with 11 bases between them. The CDR3 is 11 residues long. CDR3 DNA sequence: TGTGCCAGCAGCCGGGACCGCGGGCAGTACTTC. Translated: CASSRDRGQYF. The full variable domain, rest sourced from reference TRBV5-6 and TRBJ2-7, is DAGVTQSPTHLIKTRGQQVTLRCSPKSGHDTVSWYQQALGQGPQFIFQYYEEEERQRGNFPDRFSGHQFPNYSSELNVNALLLGDSALYLCASSRDRGQYFGPGTRLTVT.

In this sample, this clone turned up a few times. V usage is TRBV7-9 and J usage is TRBJ2-5, with 8 bases identical to TRBD1. Germline V lookup: CDR1 SEHNR, CDR2 FQNEAQ (reference sequence). Trimming took 4 bases from V and 5 from J; bases not matched to a gene: 9. There are 15 residues in the CDR3. CDR3 sequence reads: CASSSRDDRGETQYF. The CDR3 DNA reads as TGTGCCAGCAGCTCGAGAGACGACAGGGGTGAGACCCAGTACTTC.

The V and J genes are TRBV19 and TRBJ1-1; D call uncertain. The CDR3 is made up of 11 amino acids. V lost 8 bases and J lost 9, with 13 bases in between. The germline gives CDR1 LNHDA, CDR2 SQIVND (reference sequence). CDR3 loop: CASSLLYKAFF. The CDR3 DNA is TGTGCCAGTTCCCTTCTCTACAAAGCTTTCTTT. The full variable domain, with the rest looked up from reference TRBV19 and TRBJ1-1, is DGGITQSPKYLFRKEGQNVTLSCEQNLNHDAMYWYRQDPGQGLRLIYYSQIVNDFQKGDIAEGYSVSREKKESFPLTVTSAQKNPTAFYLCASSLLYKAFFGQGTRLTVV.

The J gene is TRBJ1-5, the V gene TRBV7-9; no definite D call. The V and J ends lost 1 base and 12 bases respectively, with 13 bases between them. The CDR3 length is 13 residues. CDR1 and CDR2 (germline): SEHNR, FQNEAQ (reference sequence). DNA for the CDR3: TGTGCCAGCAGCTTAGGTACGGCTGGTATCCAGCATTTT. Its translation: CASSLGTAGIQHF.

The gene calls are TRBV7-9 and TRBJ1-2; D ambiguous. V lost 3 bases, J lost 1 base, and 9 bases lay in between. Per germline, CDR1 SEHNR and CDR2 FQNEAQ (reference sequence). This CDR3 is built from 14 residues. The CDR3 DNA reads as TGTGCCAGCAGCTTGATCGAGGGTAACTATGGCTACACCTTC. It encodes CASSLIEGNYGYTF.

This chain uses TRBV30 with TRBJ1-6; D ambiguous. The germline CDR1 and CDR2 sequences are GTSNPN and SVGIG (reference sequence). Between the trimmed V and J ends, which lost 0 bases and 6 bases, there was a span of 9 bases. The CDR3 runs 14 residues. The chain's CDR3 is CAWSVLNGNSPLHF. Written as DNA, the CDR3 is TGTGCCTGGAGTGTACTCAACGGTAATTCACCCCTCCACTTT.

This clone was seen a few times. The chain is built from TRBV10-3 and TRBJ2-1; 8 bases line up with TRBD1. Looked up from germline, CDR1 is ENHRY and CDR2 is SYGVKD. V shed 7 bases, J shed 4 bases, and the junction held 3 bases outside the gene matches. This CDR3 has 13 amino acids. CDR3 region: CAITQGEYNEQFF. In DNA form, the CDR3 reads TGTGCCATCACACAGGGGGAGTACAATGAGCAGTTCTTC.

The V gene is TRBV2, the J gene TRBJ2-5, with TRBD1 matching over 7 bases. Trimming removed 4 bases from V and 5 bases from J; junction bases left unmatched: 7. The germline gives CDR1 SNHLY, CDR2 FYNNEI. The CDR3 consists of 14 residues. The CDR3 loop reads CASSVIRGSETQYF. CDR3 bases: TGTGCCAGCAGTGTCATCAGGGGGTCGGAGACCCAGTACTTC.

The chain uses TRBV5-6 and TRBJ2-7, with D uncertain. This CDR3 region has 12 residues. CDR1 and CDR2 from the germline V gene are SGHDT and YYEEEE. Trimming pared 0 bases from V and 9 bases from J, leaving 10 bases between. The CDR3 sequence: CASSLADARQYF. CDR3 nucleotide sequence: TGTGCCAGCAGCTTGGCCGACGCCAGGCAGTACTTC.

The V gene is TRBV7-2, the J gene TRBJ2-5; 8 nucleotides line up with TRBD2. Germline trimming cut 1 base from V and 5 bases from J; bases unmatched to any gene: 12. Germline values: CDR1 SGHTA, CDR2 FQGNSA. The CDR3 sequence is 17 residues long. The CDR3 region has the DNA TGTGCCAGCAGCTTAGGTATGGGACTAGAAGGTTTCGAGACCCAGTACTTC. This translates into CASSLGMGLEGFETQYF.

The genes are TRBV6-6 and TRBJ1-5, with TRBD1 matching over 8 bases. V was pared by 2 bases and J by 5 bases, with 8 bases of the junction left unmatched. This CDR3 comprises 16 residues. Germline CDR1 is MNHNY and CDR2 is SVGAGI (reference sequence). The CDR3 DNA sequence: TGTGCCAGCAGTTACGGGGCAGGGGGCGAGTATCAGCCCCAGCATTTT. Translating it yields CASSYGAGGEYQPQHF.

The chain uses TRBV5-1 and TRBJ2-6, with D perhaps TRBD1 (5 bases). The CDR3 is 15 residues long. CDR1 and CDR2 from the germline V gene are SGHRS and YFSETQ. With 0 bases removed from V and 3 bases from J, the gap between germline ends came to 7 bases. As DNA, the CDR3 is TGCGCCAGCAGCTTGGACAGGAATGGGGCCAACGTCCTGACTTTC. Its protein product is CASSLDRNGANVLTF.

This clone has only a few counts. V usage is TRBV7-9 and J usage is TRBJ1-1; 9 bases align to TRBD1. This CDR3 is 14 amino acids long. V dropped 5 bases and J dropped 7; count of bases not matched to a gene: 8. Germline values: CDR1 SEHNR, CDR2 FQNEAQ (reference sequence). CDR3 DNA: TGTGCCAGCAGCAACAAGAGGACAGGGGTTGAAGCTTTCTTT. Translating gives CASSNKRTGVEAFF.

About this clone itself: Germline and junction disagree at one end, which may indicate a read error. V usage is TRBV29-1 and J usage is TRBJ1-1; TRBD1 is a possible D gene (6 bases). The CDR3 loop spans 13 amino acids. CDR1 SQVTM and CDR2 ANQGSEA come from the germline V gene. CDR3: CSFEGDVNTEAFF. The DNA of the CDR3 is TGCAGCTTTGAGGGGGATGTGAACACTGAAGCTTTCTTT. The entire variable domain, with the rest obtained from reference TRBV29-1 and TRBJ1-1, is as follows: SAVISQKPSRDICQRGTSLTIQCQVDSQVTMMFWYRQQPGQSLTLIATANQGSEATYESGFVIDKFPISRPNLTFSTLTVSNMSPEDSSIYLCSFEGDVNTEAFFGQGTRLTVV.

The J gene is TRBJ2-3, the V gene TRBV18, with TRBD1 matching over 7 bases. Germline values: CDR1 KGHSH, CDR2 LQKENI. The CDR3 runs 12 residues. V lost 8 bases to trimming and J lost 10 bases; unmatched junction nucleotides: 9. This CDR3 reads CASTITGDAQYF. For the CDR3, the DNA is TGTGCCAGCACCATTACAGGGGACGCGCAGTATTTT.

The chain links TRBV7-8 to TRBJ2-3; 10 bases are a match to TRBD1. After removal of 4 bases from V and 1 base from J, the junction contained 8 bases not matched to a gene. The CDR3 has 17 residues. The germline CDR1 and CDR2 sequences are SGHVS and FQNEAQ. CDR3 amino acids: CASSSPTGQGRTDTQYF. In DNA form, the CDR3 reads TGTGCCAGCAGCTCACCAACGGGACAGGGGCGCACAGATACGCAGTATTTT.

J is TRBJ2-1 and V is TRBV5-1; no definite D call. V lost 0 bases to trimming and J lost 0 bases, with 7 bases between them. The germline V gene has CDR1 SGHRS and CDR2 YFSETQ. This CDR3 comprises 15 residues. The CDR3 sequence is CASSLDFSSYNEQFF. The CDR3, as DNA: TGCGCCAGCAGCTTGGACTTCAGCTCCTACAATGAGCAGTTCTTC.

This clone was picked up a small number of times. The chain has TRBV19 and TRBJ2-1, with 9 bases that match TRBD2. The V and J ends lost 3 bases and 3 bases, in that order; junction bases with no gene match: 6. This CDR3 has 16 residues. Germline lookup yields CDR1 LNHDA and CDR2 SQIVND (reference sequence). CDR3 protein: CASSMNAGGFYNEQFF. The CDR3 coding sequence is TGTGCCAGTAGTATGAATGCGGGGGGGTTCTACAATGAGCAGTTCTTC.

The chain recombines TRBV25-1 with TRBJ2-2; unclear D gene. In germline, CDR1 is MGHDK, CDR2 SYGVNS. Trimming cost V 4 bases and J 1 base, with 13 bases left between them. The CDR3 loop spans 16 amino acids. The CDR3 DNA is TGTGCCAGCAGTGGGGCAGGTACGGTGAACACCGGGGAGCTGTTTTTT. This translates into CASSGAGTVNTGELFF.

The sample holds a few counts of this clone. This rearrangement joins TRBV18 to TRBJ1-1, with unresolved D. The germline CDR1 and CDR2 sequences are KGHSH and LQKENI. V was clipped by 3 bases and J by 4 bases, with 15 bases between them. The CDR3 runs 15 residues. CDR3 sequence (DNA): TGTGCCAGCTCACCGGTATTTCGGGAGGGCACTGAAGCTTTCTTT. Translating gives CASSPVFREGTEAFF.

In the case of this clone: This same CDR3 is encoded by further DNA sequences in the sample. This chain connects TRBV29-1 to TRBJ1-1, with D tentatively TRBD1 (5 bases). The germline V gene has CDR1 SQVTM and CDR2 ANQGSEA. The ends were cut back, 4 bases at V and 0 bases at J, with 9 bases in the middle. This CDR3 contains 13 residues. The CDR3 here is CSVGGVMNTEAFF. The CDR3 nucleotides read TGCAGCGTTGGAGGGGTGATGAACACTGAAGCTTTCTTT.

For this clone: Other DNA sequences in the sample encode the same CDR3. The chain combines TRBV2 with TRBJ2-2, with TRBD1 matching over 8 bases. With V trimmed by 7 bases and J by 1 base, 2 bases remained unmatched. This CDR3 has 14 residues. The V gene's germline CDR1 is SNHLY and CDR2 FYNNEI. The DNA of the CDR3 is TGTGCCAGCACCGACAGGGGGAACACCGGGGAGCTGTTTTTT. Translation: CASTDRGNTGELFF.

This chain joins TRBV7-8 and TRBJ2-7; 7 positions agree with TRBD1. The germline V gene encodes CDR1 SGHVS and CDR2 FQNEAQ. V shed 8 bases and J 0 bases; nucleotides not matched to a gene: 1. CDR3 length: 12 amino acids. As DNA, the CDR3 is TGTGCCAGCCGGGACAGCTCCTACGAGCAGTACTTC. Its translation is CASRDSSYEQYF.

The chain is built from TRBV9 and TRBJ2-3, with 12 bases identical to TRBD2. CDR1 and CDR2 from the germline V gene are SGDLS and YYNGEE. The CDR3 is 17 residues long. Losses at the gene ends were 2 bases for V and 3 bases for J; bases not matched to a gene: 7. The CDR3 nucleotides read TGTGCCAGCAGCGTGACTCCGGGACTAGCGGGTACAGATACGCAGTATTTT. As protein: CASSVTPGLAGTDTQYF.